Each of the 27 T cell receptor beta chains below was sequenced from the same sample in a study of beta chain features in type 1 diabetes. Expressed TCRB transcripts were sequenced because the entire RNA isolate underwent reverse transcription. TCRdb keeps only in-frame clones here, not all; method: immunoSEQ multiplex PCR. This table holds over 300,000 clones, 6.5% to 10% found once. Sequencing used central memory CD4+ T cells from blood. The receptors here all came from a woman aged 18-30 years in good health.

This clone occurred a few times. The CDR3 protein is CSVVILAGWNEQFF. Here the CDR3 DNA reads TGCAGCGTTGTAATACTAGCGGGATGGAATGAGCAGTTCTTC. The V and J genes are TRBV29-1 and TRBJ2-1, with 10 bases identical to TRBD2. V was pared by 4 bases and J by 7 bases, with 7 bases of the junction left unmatched. Germline V gene lookup returns CDR1 SQVTM and CDR2 ANQGSEA. The CDR3 has 14 residues.

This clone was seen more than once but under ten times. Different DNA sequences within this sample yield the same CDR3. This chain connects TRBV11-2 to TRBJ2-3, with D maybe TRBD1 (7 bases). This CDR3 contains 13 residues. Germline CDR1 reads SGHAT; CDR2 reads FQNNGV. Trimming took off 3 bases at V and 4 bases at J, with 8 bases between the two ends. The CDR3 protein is CASSFRGADTQYF. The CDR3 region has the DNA TGTGCCAGCAGCTTCAGGGGGGCAGATACGCAGTATTTT.

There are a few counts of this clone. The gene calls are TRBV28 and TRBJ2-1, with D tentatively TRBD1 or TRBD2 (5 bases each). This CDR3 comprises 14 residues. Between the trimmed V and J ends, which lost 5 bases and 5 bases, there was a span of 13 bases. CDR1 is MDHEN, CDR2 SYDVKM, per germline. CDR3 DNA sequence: TGTGCCAGCAGTCCGGGGCCGGTCAACAATGAGCAGTTCTTC. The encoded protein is CASSPGPVNNEQFF.

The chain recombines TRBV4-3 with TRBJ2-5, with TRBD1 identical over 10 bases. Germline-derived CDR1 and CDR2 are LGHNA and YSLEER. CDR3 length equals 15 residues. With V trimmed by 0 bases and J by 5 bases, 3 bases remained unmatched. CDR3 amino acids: CASSQEDRGLETQYF. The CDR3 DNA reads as TGCGCCAGCAGCCAAGAAGACAGGGGGCTGGAGACCCAGTACTTC.

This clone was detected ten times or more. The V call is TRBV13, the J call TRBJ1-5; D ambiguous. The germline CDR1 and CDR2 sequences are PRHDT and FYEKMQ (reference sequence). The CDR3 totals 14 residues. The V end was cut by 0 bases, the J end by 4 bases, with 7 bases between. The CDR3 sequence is CASSLGRGNQPQHF. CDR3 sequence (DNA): TGTGCCAGCAGCTTAGGACGTGGGAATCAGCCCCAGCATTTT.

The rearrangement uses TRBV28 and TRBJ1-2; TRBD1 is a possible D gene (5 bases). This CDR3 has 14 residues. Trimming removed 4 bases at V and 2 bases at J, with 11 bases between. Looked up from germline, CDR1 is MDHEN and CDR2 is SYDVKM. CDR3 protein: CASSWGRDNYGYTF. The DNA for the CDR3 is TGTGCCAGCAGTTGGGGTCGGGACAACTATGGCTACACCTTC.

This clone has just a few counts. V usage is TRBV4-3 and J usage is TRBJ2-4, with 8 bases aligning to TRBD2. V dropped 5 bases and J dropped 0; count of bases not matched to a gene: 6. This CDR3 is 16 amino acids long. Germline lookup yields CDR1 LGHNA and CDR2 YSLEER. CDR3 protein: CASSSLAGSAKNIQYF. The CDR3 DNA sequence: TGCGCCAGCAGCTCTTTAGCGGGATCAGCCAAAAACATTCAGTACTTC.

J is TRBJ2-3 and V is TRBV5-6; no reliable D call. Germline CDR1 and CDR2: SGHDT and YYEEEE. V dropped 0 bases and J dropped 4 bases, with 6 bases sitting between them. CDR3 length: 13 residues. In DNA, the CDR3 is TGTGCCAGCAGCTTGGTCACGCCAGATACGCAGTATTTT. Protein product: CASSLVTPDTQYF. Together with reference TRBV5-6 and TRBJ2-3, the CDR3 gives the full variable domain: DAGVTQSPTHLIKTRGQQVTLRCSPKSGHDTVSWYQQALGQGPQFIFQYYEEEERQRGNFPDRFSGHQFPNYSSELNVNALLLGDSALYLCASSLVTPDTQYFGPGTRLTVL.

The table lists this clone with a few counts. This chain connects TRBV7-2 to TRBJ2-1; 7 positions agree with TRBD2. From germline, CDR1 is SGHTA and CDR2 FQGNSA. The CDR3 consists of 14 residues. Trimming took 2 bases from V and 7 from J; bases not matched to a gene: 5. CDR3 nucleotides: TGTGCCAGCAGCTTACGCGGGGAGGGGAATGAGCAGTTCTTC. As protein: CASSLRGEGNEQFF.

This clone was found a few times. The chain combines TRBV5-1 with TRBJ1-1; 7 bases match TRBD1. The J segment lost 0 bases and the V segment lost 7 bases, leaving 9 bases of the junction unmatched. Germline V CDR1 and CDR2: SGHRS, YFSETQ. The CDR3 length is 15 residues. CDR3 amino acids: CASGLTGVMNTEAFF. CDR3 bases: TGCGCCAGCGGACTCACAGGGGTCATGAACACTGAAGCTTTCTTT.

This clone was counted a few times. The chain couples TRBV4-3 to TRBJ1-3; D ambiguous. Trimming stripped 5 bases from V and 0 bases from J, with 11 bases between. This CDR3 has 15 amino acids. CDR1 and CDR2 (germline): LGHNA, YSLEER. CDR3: CASSYGRTSGNTIYF. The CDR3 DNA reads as TGCGCCAGCAGCTACGGACGGACCTCTGGAAACACCATATATTTT.

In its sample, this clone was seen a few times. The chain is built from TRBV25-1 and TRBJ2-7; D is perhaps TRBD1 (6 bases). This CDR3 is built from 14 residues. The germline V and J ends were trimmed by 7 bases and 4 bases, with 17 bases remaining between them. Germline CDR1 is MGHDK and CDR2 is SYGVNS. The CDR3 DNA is TGTGCCAGCACCCCTCGTGGGGGCAGATACGAGCAGTACTTC. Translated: CASTPRGGRYEQYF.

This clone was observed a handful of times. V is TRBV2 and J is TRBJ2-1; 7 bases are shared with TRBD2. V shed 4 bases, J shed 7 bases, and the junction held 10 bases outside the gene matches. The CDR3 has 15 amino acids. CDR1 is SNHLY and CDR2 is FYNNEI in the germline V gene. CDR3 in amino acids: CASSGEAGEGNEQFF. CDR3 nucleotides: TGTGCCAGCAGTGGCGAGGCGGGAGAGGGGAATGAGCAGTTCTTC.

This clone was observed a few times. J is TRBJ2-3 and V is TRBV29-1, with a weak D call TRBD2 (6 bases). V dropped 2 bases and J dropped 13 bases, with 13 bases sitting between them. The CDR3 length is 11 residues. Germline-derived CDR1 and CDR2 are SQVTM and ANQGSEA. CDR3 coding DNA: TGCAGCGTTGAACGTTCGGGGGTTAAGTATTTT. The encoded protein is CSVERSGVKYF.

The CDR3 DNA reads TGTGCCAGCAGCCCCTTAGCGGGAGGGTGGGAGCAGTTCTTC. Translation: CASSPLAGGWEQFF. This chain joins TRBV11-2 and TRBJ2-1; 11 positions match TRBD2. Germline CDR1 reads SGHAT; CDR2 reads FQNNGV. CDR3 length equals 14 residues. Trimming at V came to 5 bases and at J to 10 bases, leaving 7 bases not matched to a gene.

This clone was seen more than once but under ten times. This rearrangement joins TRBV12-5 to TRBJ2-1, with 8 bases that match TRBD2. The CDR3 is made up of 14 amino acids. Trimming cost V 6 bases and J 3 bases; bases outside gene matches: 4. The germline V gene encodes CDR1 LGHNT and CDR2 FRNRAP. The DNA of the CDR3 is TGTGCTAGTGGACCTGGGACTAGCTACAATGAGCAGTTCTTC. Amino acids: CASGPGTSYNEQFF.

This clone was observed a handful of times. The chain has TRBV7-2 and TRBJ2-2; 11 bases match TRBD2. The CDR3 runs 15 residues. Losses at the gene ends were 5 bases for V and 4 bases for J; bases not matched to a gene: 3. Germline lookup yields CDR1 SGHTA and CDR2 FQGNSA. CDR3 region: CASSKLAGATGELFF. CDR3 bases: TGTGCCAGCAGCAAACTAGCGGGAGCCACCGGGGAGCTGTTTTTT.

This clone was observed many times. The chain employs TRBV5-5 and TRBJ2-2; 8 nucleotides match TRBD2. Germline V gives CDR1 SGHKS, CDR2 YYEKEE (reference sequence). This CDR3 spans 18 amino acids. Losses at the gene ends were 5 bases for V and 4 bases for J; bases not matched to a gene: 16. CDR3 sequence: CASSLATSGRGGTGELFF. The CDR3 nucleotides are TGTGCCAGCAGTCTCGCTACAAGCGGGAGAGGTGGCACCGGGGAGCTGTTTTTT.

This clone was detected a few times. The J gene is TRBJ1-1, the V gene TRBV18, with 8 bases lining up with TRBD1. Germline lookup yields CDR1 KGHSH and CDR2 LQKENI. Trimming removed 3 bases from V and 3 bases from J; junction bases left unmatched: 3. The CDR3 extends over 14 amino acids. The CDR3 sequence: CASSPYRGYTEAFF. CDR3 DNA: TGTGCCAGCTCACCGTACAGGGGGTACACTGAAGCTTTCTTT.

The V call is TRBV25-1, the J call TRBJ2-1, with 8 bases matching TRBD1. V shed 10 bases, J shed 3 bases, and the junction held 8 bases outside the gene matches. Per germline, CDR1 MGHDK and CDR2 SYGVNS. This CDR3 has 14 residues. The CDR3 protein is CATLEQGGYNEQFF. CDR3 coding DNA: TGTGCCACCCTGGAACAGGGGGGCTACAATGAGCAGTTCTTC.

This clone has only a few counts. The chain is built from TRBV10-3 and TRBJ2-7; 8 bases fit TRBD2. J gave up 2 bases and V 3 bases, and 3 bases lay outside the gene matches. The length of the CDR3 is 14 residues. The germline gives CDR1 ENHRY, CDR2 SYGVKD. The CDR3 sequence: CAISDSGTTYEQYF. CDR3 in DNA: TGTGCCATCAGTGATAGCGGGACAACCTACGAGCAGTACTTC.

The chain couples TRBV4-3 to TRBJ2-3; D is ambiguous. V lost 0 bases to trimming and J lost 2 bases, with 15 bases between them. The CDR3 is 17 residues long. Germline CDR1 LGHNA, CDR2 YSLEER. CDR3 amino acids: CASSQEAFGRYTDTQYF. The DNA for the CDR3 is TGCGCCAGCAGCCAAGAGGCCTTCGGACGCTACACAGATACGCAGTATTTT.

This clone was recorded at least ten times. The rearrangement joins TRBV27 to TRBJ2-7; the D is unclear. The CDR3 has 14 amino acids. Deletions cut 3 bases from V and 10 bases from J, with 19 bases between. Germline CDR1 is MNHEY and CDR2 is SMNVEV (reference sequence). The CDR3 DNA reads TGTGCCAGCAGTTTGCGTGTAAACTTACACCGCCAGTACTTC. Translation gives CASSLRVNLHRQYF.

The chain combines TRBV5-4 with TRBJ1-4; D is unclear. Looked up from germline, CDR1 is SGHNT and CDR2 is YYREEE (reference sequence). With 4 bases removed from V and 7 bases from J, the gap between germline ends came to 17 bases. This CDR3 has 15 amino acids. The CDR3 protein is CASSPSSGVGEKLFF. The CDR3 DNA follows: TGTGCCAGCAGCCCCTCGAGCGGGGTGGGTGAAAAACTGTTTTTT. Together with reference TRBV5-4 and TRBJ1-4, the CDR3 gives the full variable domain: ETGVTQSPTHLIKTRGQQVTLRCSSQSGHNTVSWYQQALGQGPQFIFQYYREEENGRGNFPPRFSGLQFPNYSSELNVNALELDDSALYLCASSPSSGVGEKLFFGSGTQLSVL.

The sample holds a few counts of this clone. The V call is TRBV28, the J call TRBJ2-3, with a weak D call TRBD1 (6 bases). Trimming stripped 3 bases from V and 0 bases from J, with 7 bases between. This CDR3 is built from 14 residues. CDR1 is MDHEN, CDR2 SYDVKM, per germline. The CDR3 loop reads CASSLGASTDTQYF. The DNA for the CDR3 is TGTGCCAGCAGTTTGGGGGCTAGCACAGATACGCAGTATTTT. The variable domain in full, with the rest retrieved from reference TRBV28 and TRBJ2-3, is DVKVTQSSRYLVKRTGEKVFLECVQDMDHENMFWYRQDPGLGLRLIYFSYDVKMKEKGDIPEGYSVSREKKERFSLILESASTNQTSMYLCASSLGASTDTQYFGPGTRLTVL.

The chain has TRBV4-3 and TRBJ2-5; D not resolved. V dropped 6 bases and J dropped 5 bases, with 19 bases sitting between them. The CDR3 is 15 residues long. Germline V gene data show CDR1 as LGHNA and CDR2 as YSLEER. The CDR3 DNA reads TGCGCCAGCAGTCTACGAGGCTCGGACGTTGAGACCCAGTACTTC. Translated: CASSLRGSDVETQYF.

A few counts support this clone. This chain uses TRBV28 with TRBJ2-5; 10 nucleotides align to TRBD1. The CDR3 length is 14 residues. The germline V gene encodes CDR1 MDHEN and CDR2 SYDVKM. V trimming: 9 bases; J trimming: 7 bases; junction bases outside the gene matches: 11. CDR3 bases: TGTGCCAGTGACACGGGACAGGGGTTCGGGACCCAGTACTTC. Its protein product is CASDTGQGFGTQYF.